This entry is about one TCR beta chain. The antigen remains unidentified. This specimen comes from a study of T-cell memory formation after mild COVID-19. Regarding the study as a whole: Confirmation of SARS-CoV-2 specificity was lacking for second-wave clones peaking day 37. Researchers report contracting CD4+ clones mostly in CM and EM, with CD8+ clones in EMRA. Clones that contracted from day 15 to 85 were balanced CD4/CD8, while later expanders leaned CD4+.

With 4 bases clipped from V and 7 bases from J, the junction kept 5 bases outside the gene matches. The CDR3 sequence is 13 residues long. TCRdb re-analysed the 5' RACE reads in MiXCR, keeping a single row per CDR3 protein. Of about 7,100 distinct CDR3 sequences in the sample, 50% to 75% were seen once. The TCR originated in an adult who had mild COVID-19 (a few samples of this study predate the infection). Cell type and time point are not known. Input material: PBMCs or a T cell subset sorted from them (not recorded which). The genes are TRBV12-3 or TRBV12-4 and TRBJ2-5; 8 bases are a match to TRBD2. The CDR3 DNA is TGTGCCAGCAGTTCCGGGACTAGTTGGACCCAGTACTTC. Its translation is CASSSGTSWTQYF.